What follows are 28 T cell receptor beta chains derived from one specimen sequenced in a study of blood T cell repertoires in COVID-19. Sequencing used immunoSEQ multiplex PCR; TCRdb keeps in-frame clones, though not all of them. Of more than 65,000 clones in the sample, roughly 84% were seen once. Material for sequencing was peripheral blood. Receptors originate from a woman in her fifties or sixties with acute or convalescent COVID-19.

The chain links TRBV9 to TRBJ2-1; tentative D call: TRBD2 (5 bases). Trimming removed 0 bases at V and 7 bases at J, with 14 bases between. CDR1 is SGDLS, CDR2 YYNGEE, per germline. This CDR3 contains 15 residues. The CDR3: CASSVVGRSENEQFF. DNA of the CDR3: TGTGCCAGCAGCGTAGTGGGGAGAAGTGAGAATGAGCAGTTCTTC.

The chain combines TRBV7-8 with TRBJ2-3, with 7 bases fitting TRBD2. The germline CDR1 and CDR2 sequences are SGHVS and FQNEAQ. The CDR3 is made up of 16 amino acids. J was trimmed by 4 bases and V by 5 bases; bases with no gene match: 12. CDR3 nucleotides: TGTGCCAGCAGCCAAGGACTAGAAAGATTTGCAGATACGCAGTATTTT. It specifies CASSQGLERFADTQYF.

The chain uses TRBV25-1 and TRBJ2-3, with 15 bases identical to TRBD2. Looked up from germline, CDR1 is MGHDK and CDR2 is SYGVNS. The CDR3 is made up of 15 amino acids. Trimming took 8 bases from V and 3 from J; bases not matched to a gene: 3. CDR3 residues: CASSGTSGRTDTQYF. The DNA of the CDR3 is TGTGCCAGCTCAGGGACTAGCGGGAGGACAGATACGCAGTATTTT.

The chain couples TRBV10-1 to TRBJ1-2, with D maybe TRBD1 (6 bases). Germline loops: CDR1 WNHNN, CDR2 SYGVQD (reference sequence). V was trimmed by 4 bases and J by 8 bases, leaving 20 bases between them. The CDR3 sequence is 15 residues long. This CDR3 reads CASSARLGGQRGYTF. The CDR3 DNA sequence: TGCGCCAGCAGTGCCCGCCTGGGGGGGCAGAGGGGCTACACCTTC.

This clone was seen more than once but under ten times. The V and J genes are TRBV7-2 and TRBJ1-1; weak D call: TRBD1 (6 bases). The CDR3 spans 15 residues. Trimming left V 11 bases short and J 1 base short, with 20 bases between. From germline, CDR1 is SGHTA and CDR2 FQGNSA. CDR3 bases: TGTGCCGGGACCTTAGCCACAGGGCGGAACACTGAAGCTTTCTTT. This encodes CAGTLATGRNTEAFF.

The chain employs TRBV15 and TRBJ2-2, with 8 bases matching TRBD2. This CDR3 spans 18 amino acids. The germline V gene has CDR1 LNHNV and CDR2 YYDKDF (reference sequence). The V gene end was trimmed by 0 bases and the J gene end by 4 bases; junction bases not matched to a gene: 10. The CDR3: CATSRDAGVAGLTGELFF. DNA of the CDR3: TGTGCCACCAGCAGAGATGCCGGCGTAGCGGGGCTCACCGGGGAGCTGTTTTTT.

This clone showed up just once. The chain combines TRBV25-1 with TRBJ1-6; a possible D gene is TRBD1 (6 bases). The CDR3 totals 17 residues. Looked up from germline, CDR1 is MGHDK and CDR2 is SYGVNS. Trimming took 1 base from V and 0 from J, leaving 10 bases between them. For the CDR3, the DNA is TGTGCCAGCAGTGAATCCACAGGGCGCTCCTATAATTCACCCCTCCACTTT. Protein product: CASSESTGRSYNSPLHF.

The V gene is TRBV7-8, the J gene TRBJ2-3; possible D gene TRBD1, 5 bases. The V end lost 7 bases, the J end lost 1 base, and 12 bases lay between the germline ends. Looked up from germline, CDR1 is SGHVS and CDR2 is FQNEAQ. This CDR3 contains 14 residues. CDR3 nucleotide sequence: TGTGCCAGCAACCCGGCCAGGGGCACAGATACGCAGTATTTT. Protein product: CASNPARGTDTQYF.

In nucleotides, the CDR3 is TGTGCCAGCAGCCAGGGACTAGCGGGTCGGGCAGATACGCAGTATTTT. Protein product: CASSQGLAGRADTQYF. The chain joins TRBV5-6 to TRBJ2-3; 12 nucleotides align to TRBD2. V shed 4 bases, J shed 4 bases, and the junction held 7 bases outside the gene matches. The CDR3 consists of 16 residues. Germline CDR1 and CDR2: SGHDT and YYEEEE.

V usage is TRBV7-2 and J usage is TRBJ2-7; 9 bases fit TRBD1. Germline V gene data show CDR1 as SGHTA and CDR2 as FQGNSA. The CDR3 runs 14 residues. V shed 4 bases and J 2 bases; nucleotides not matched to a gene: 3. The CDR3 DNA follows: TGTGCCAGCAGCTGGGGGACAGGGACCTACGAGCAGTACTTC. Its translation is CASSWGTGTYEQYF.

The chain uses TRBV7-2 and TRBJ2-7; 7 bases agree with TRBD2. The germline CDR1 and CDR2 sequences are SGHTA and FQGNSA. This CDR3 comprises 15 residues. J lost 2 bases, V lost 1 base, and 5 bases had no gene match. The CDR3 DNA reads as TGTGCCAGCAGCTTAGAGATTAGCGGGCCCTACGAGCAGTACTTC. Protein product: CASSLEISGPYEQYF.

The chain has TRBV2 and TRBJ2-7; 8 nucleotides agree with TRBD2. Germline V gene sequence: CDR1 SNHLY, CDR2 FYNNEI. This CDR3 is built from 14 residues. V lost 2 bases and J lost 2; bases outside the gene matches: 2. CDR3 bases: TGTGCCAGCAGTGAACGGGAGGGCCCCTACGAGCAGTACTTC. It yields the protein CASSEREGPYEQYF.

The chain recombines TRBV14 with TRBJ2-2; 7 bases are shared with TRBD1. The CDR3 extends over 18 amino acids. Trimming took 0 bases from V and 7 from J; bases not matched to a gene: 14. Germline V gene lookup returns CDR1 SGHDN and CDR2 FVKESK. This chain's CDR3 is CASSQERTGANWGGELFF. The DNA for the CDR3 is TGTGCCAGCAGCCAAGAACGAACAGGGGCAAATTGGGGCGGGGAGCTGTTTTTT. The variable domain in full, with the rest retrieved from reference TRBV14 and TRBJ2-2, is EAGVTQFPSHSVIEKGQTVTLRCDPISGHDNLYWYRRVMGKEIKFLLHFVKESKQDESGMPNNRFLAERTGGTYSTLKVQPAELEDSGVYFCASSQERTGANWGGELFFGEGSRLTVL.

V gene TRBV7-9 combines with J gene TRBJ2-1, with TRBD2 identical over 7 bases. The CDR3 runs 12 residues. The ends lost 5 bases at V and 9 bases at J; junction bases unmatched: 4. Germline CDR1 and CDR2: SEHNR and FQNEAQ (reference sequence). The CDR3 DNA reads TGTGCCAGCAGCCGAACTAGCGTTGAGCAGTTCTTC. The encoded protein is CASSRTSVEQFF.

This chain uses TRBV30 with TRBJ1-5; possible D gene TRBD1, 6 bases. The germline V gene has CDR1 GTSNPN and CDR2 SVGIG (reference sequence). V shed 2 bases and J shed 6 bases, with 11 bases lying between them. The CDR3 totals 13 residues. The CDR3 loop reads CAWSPGVGQPQHF. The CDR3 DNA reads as TGTGCCTGGAGTCCAGGGGTGGGTCAGCCCCAGCATTTT.

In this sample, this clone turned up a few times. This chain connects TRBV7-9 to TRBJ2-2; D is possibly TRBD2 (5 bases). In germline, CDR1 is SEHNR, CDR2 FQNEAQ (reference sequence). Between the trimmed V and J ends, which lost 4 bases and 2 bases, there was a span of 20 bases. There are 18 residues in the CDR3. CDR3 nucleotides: TGTGCCAGCAGCTCCCTGGGTGGTGTCGGGGAAAACACCGGGGAGCTGTTTTTT. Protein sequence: CASSSLGGVGENTGELFF.

The CDR3 loop is CASSFYGPNTGELFF. CDR3 sequence (DNA): TGTGCCAGCAGCTTCTATGGGCCGAACACCGGGGAGCTGTTTTTT. The chain has TRBV7-2 and TRBJ2-2; D remains unclear. Germline CDR1 SGHTA, CDR2 FQGNSA. The V end lost 3 bases, the J end lost 0 bases, and 8 bases lay between the germline ends. The CDR3 covers 15 residues.

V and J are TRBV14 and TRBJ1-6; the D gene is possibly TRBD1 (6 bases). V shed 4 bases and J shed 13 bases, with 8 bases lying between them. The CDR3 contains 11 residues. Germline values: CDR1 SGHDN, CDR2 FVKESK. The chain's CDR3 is CASSLTGPLHF. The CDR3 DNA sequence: TGTGCCAGCAGCCTGACAGGCCCCCTCCACTTT.

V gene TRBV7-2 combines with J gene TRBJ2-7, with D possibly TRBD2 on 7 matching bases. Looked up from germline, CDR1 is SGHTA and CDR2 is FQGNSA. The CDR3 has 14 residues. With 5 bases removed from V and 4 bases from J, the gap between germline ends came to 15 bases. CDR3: CASSPRTRGYEQYF. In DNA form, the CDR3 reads TGTGCCAGCAGCCCGAGGACTAGGGGGTACGAGCAGTACTTC.

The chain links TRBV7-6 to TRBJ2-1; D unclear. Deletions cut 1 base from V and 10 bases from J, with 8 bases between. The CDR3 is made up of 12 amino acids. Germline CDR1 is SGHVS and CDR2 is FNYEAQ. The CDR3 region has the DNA TGTGCCAGCAGCTTAGACACTATGGAGCAGTTCTTC. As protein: CASSLDTMEQFF.

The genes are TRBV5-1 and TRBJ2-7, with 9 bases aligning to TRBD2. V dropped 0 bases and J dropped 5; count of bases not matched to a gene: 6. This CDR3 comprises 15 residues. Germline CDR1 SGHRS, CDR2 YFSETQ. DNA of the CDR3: TGCGCCAGCAGCTTGGGGGGACTAGCTCGGAACGAGCAGTACTTC. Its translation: CASSLGGLARNEQYF.

The CDR3 protein is CASSQENSGGYGTQYF. The CDR3 nucleotides are TGTGCCAGCAGCCAAGAGAATAGCGGGGGGTATGGGACCCAGTACTTC. The chain links TRBV3-1 (or the pseudogene TRBV3-2) to TRBJ2-5, with 10 nucleotides matching TRBD2. This CDR3 contains 16 residues. The germline V gene encodes CDR1 LGHDT and CDR2 YNNKEL (reference sequence). V shed 0 bases, J shed 7 bases, and the junction held 8 bases outside the gene matches.

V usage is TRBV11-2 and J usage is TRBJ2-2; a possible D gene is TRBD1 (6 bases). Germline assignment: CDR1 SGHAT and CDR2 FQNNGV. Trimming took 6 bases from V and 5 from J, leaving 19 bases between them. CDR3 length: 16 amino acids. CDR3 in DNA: TGTGCCAGCAGTTCGAGAATGACAGGTTTAACCGGGGAGCTGTTTTTT. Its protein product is CASSSRMTGLTGELFF.

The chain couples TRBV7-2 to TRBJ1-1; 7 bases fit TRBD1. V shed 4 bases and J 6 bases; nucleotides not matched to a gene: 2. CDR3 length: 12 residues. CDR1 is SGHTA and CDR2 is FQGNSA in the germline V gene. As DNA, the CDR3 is TGTGCCAGCAGCTCTGACAGGGCTGAAGCTTTCTTT. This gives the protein CASSSDRAEAFF.

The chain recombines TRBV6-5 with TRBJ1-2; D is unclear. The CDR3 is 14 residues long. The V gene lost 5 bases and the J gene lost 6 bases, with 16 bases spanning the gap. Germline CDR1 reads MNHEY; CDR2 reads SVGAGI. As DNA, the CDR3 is TGTGCCAGCAGTCCCCCCGGGGTTGTTGATGGCTACACCTTC. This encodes CASSPPGVVDGYTF.

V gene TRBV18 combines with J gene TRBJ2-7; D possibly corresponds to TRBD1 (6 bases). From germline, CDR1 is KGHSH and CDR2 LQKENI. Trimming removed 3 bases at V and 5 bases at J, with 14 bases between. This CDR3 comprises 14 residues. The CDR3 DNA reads TGTGCCAGCTCACCTGCGACAGGCACTAACGAGCAGTACTTC. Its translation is CASSPATGTNEQYF.

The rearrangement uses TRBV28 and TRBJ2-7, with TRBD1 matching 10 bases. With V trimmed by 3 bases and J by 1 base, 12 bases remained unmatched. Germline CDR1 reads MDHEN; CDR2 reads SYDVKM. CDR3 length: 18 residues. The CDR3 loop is CASSFTTGGVGISYEQYF. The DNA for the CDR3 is TGTGCCAGCAGTTTCACGACAGGGGGCGTGGGGATATCCTACGAGCAGTACTTC. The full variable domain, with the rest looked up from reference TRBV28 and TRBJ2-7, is DVKVTQSSRYLVKRTGEKVFLECVQDMDHENMFWYRQDPGLGLRLIYFSYDVKMKEKGDIPEGYSVSREKKERFSLILESASTNQTSMYLCASSFTTGGVGISYEQYFGPGTRLTVT.

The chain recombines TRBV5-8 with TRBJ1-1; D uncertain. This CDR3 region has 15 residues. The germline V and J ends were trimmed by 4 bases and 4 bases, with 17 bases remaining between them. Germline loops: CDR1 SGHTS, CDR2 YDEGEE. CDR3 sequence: CASSNARGLGTEAFF. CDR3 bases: TGTGCCAGCAGCAACGCACGAGGGTTAGGCACTGAAGCTTTCTTT.